One and the same sample provided the 25 T cell receptor beta chains below, sequenced in a study of spatial heterogeneity in lung cancer (dated by TCRdb to the late 2010s). Explained via the paper, the time point label denotes: sample taken at primary tumor resection. To prepare the library, 5' RACE was applied. Sequenced using a NextSeq 500. The public reads were reanalyzed by TCRdb: fastp trimming at Q25, MiXCR alignment, in-frame beta chains only. Every distinct CDR3 protein forms one entry, paired with its most common genes and DNA. Present in this sample are 39,000 or so distinct CDR3 sequences, 7.5% of which were seen just once. About 26% of the sample comes from the top ten. The material sequenced was PBMCs, taken at surgery. The receptor set was obtained from a male donor with early-stage non-small cell lung cancer.

Ten or more counts support this clonotype. This chain joins TRBV7-9 and TRBJ1-4, with TRBD1 matching 7 bases. There are 15 residues in the CDR3. CDR1 SEHNR and CDR2 FQNEAQ come from the germline V gene (reference sequence). Trimming cost V 4 bases and J 10 bases; bases outside gene matches: 12. CDR3: CASSSTTGATGKLFF. The CDR3 DNA follows: TGTGCCAGCAGCTCAACAACAGGGGCTACTGGAAAACTGTTTTTT.

Of note for this clonotype: With a much larger clone just one base away, this may be a read error. The chain is built from TRBV7-2 and TRBJ1-2; D uncertain. CDR1 is SGHTA, CDR2 FQGNSA, per germline. The CDR3 is 13 residues long. Trimming removed 5 bases at V and 2 bases at J, with 9 bases between. CDR3 sequence: CTSSIDTNYGYTF. The CDR3, as DNA: TGTACCAGCAGCATCGACACCAACTATGGCTACACCTTC. Using reference TRBV7-2 and TRBJ1-2 for the parts outside the CDR3, the full variable domain is GAGVSQSPSNKVTEKGKDVELRCDPISGHTALYWYRQSLGQGLEFLIYFQGNSAPDKSGLPSDRFSAERTGGSVSTLTIQRTQQEDSAVYLCTSSIDTNYGYTFGSGTRLTVV.

This clonotype was seen repeatedly, ten times or more. This chain uses TRBV11-2 with TRBJ2-1, with 9 bases identical to TRBD2. This CDR3 contains 15 residues. Trimming took 5 bases from V and 0 from J; bases not matched to a gene: 2. Per germline, CDR1 SGHAT and CDR2 FQNNGV. CDR3 in amino acids: CASSLAGSSYNEQFF. In DNA form, the CDR3 reads TGTGCCAGCAGCCTAGCGGGATCCTCCTACAATGAGCAGTTCTTC.

This clonotype was counted at least ten times. The chain couples TRBV2 to TRBJ1-2; possible D gene TRBD1, 5 bases. The length of the CDR3 is 14 residues. V was clipped by 3 bases and J by 4 bases, with 12 bases between them. The germline CDR1 and CDR2 sequences are SNHLY and FYNNEI. In DNA form, the CDR3 reads TGTGCCAGCAGTGAGACGACAGCTTCCTATGGCTACACCTTC. Amino acids: CASSETTASYGYTF.

V and J are TRBV7-9 and TRBJ2-1; the D gene is possibly TRBD1 (6 bases). The CDR3 totals 14 residues. Germline CDR1 reads SEHNR; CDR2 reads FQNEAQ (reference sequence). Trimming took 3 bases from V and 7 from J, leaving 13 bases between them. This chain's CDR3 is CASSLSLQGNEQFF. As DNA, the CDR3 is TGTGCCAGCAGCTTGTCGCTGCAGGGGAATGAGCAGTTCTTC.

The chain has TRBV5-1 and TRBJ2-3; no definite D call. Germline V lookup: CDR1 SGHRS, CDR2 YFSETQ. This CDR3 has 12 residues. V lost 4 bases to trimming and J lost 2 bases, with 5 bases between them. The CDR3 loop is CASSETTDTQYF. The CDR3 bases are TGCGCCAGCAGCGAAACCACAGATACGCAGTATTTT.

This clonotype has ten or more counts. The J gene is TRBJ1-6, the V gene TRBV12-3 or TRBV12-4; D call uncertain. This CDR3 is built from 14 residues. Trimming left V 3 bases short and J 7 bases short, with 10 bases between. The CDR3 spells CASSFRRENSPLHF. The DNA of the CDR3 is TGTGCCAGCAGTTTTCGGAGGGAGAATTCACCCCTCCACTTT.

This clonotype was detected many times. The chain carries TRBV20-1 and TRBJ2-7, with 7 bases identical to TRBD1. Per germline, CDR1 DFQATT and CDR2 SNEGSKA (reference sequence). The junction had 6 bases not matched to a gene; V was cut back by 5 bases and J by 5 bases. This CDR3 region has 12 residues. CDR3 amino acids: CSAQRGRHEQYF. The CDR3 DNA follows: TGCAGTGCTCAAAGGGGGCGGCACGAGCAGTACTTC.

This clonotype has at least ten counts. The genes are TRBV7-2 and TRBJ1-3, with D unclear. V was pared by 3 bases and J by 7 bases, with 4 bases between. CDR1 and CDR2 from the germline V gene are SGHTA and FQGNSA. This CDR3 is built from 11 residues. This CDR3 reads CASSFSNTIYF. CDR3 nucleotides: TGTGCCAGCAGCTTTTCGAACACCATATATTTT.

The chain's CDR3 is CSARPNRGNSPLHF. As DNA, the CDR3 is TGCAGTGCTAGACCAAACAGGGGTAATTCACCCCTCCACTTT. This chain links TRBV20-1 with TRBJ1-6; 7 nucleotides agree with TRBD1. J gave up 6 bases and V 2 bases, and 4 bases lay outside the gene matches. The CDR3 has 14 residues. CDR1 and CDR2 from the germline V gene are DFQATT and SNEGSKA (reference sequence).

The CDR3 nucleotides are TGTGCCAGCTCACCCCTGGGACAGGGACCCTCTGGAAACACCATATATTTT. It codes for CASSPLGQGPSGNTIYF. The chain combines TRBV18 with TRBJ1-3, with 9 bases fitting TRBD1. CDR1 KGHSH and CDR2 LQKENI come from the germline V gene. J gave up 0 bases and V 3 bases, and 6 bases lay outside the gene matches. The CDR3 sequence is 17 residues long.

This chain connects TRBV23-1 to TRBJ1-5; D possibly corresponds to TRBD1 (5 bases). TRBV23-1 is labeled an ORF, and its function is uncertain. Trimming left V 3 bases short and J 4 bases short, with 7 bases between. CDR3 length equals 13 residues. This chain's CDR3 is CASSHWGNQPQHF. Written as DNA, the CDR3 is TGCGCCAGCAGTCACTGGGGGAATCAGCCCCAGCATTTT.

This clonotype was counted ten times or more. J is TRBJ1-1 and V is TRBV6-2 or TRBV6-3; the match to TRBD1 covers 9 bases. The CDR3 length is 14 residues. CDR1 is MNHEY and CDR2 is SVGEGT in the germline V gene. J was trimmed by 4 bases and V by 11 bases; bases with no gene match: 11. CDR3 nucleotides: TGTGCCGTTTACCGGGACAGGGCCTCCACTGAAGCTTTCTTT. As protein: CAVYRDRASTEAFF.

This clonotype was recorded many times. The chain joins TRBV21-1 to TRBJ2-7; TRBD1, the table's D call, lacks a check against the DNA. TRBV21-1 is a pseudogene. This CDR3 contains 17 residues. CDR3 amino acids: CASSKVGTGYSPLEQYV. The CDR3 nucleotides read TGTGCCAGCAGCAAAGTCGGGACAGGGTATAGCCCTCTCGAGCAGTACGTC.

This chain connects TRBV13 to TRBJ2-7, with D tentatively TRBD1 or TRBD2 (5 bases each). Germline CDR1 PRHDT, CDR2 FYEKMQ (reference sequence). The CDR3 contains 16 residues. Trimming left V 5 bases short and J 0 bases short, with 17 bases between. The CDR3 sequence: CASSPGTGRYSYEQYF. The CDR3 DNA reads TGTGCCAGCAGCCCGGGAACGGGACGGTACTCCTACGAGCAGTACTTC.

This clonotype was observed a few times. CDR3 DNA sequence: TGTGCCAGCAGTGATCTAGCGGGAGTCACCTACGAGCAGTACGTC. Its translation is CASSDLAGVTYEQYV. The chain is built from TRBV6-2 or TRBV6-3 and TRBJ2-7, with TRBD2 matching over 10 bases. The CDR3 contains 15 residues. Germline trimming cut 5 bases from V and 2 bases from J; bases unmatched to any gene: 6. Germline V gene sequence: CDR1 MNHEY, CDR2 SVGEGT.

The CDR3 here is CASRRQGTANTGELFF. In DNA form, the CDR3 reads TGTGCCAGCAGACGACAGGGAACGGCGAACACCGGGGAGCTGTTTTTT. This chain connects TRBV7-2 to TRBJ2-2; 7 bases are a match to TRBD1. CDR1 is SGHTA, CDR2 FQGNSA, per germline. Germline trimming cut 6 bases from V and 0 bases from J; bases unmatched to any gene: 7. The length of the CDR3 is 16 residues.

This clonotype was detected a few times. The chain employs TRBV5-1 and TRBJ1-2, with D possibly matching TRBD1 (5 bases). Germline V gene lookup returns CDR1 SGHRS and CDR2 YFSETQ. Trimming cost V 0 bases and J 4 bases, with 10 bases left between them. The CDR3 loop spans 14 amino acids. In DNA, the CDR3 is TGCGCCAGCAGCTTGGGGGACGGATCCTATGGCTACACCTTC. Its translation is CASSLGDGSYGYTF.

V gene TRBV18 combines with J gene TRBJ2-3, with D perhaps matching TRBD1 (5 bases). The CDR3 spans 13 residues. Germline assignment: CDR1 KGHSH and CDR2 LQKENI. V was pared by 3 bases and J by 5 bases, with 9 bases between. The CDR3 DNA is TGTGCCAGCTCACCGGGAAGGGGAGATACGCAGTATTTT. Residues: CASSPGRGDTQYF.

This clonotype occurred many times. The chain employs TRBV12-3 or TRBV12-4 and TRBJ1-1; a possible D gene is TRBD1 (6 bases). V gave up 8 bases and J gave up 0 bases, with 16 bases separating them. The CDR3 length is 15 residues. CDR3 nucleotide sequence: TGTGCCAGCGCCTCAACAGGGAAGCTGAACACTGAAGCTTTCTTT. Translating gives CASASTGKLNTEAFF.

This clonotype was seen many times. The chain links TRBV7-9 to TRBJ1-4, with 8 bases aligning to TRBD1. Germline V gene sequence: CDR1 SEHNR, CDR2 FQNEAQ (reference sequence). After removal of 4 bases from V and 0 bases from J, the junction contained 4 bases not matched to a gene. The CDR3 loop spans 16 amino acids. Here the CDR3 DNA reads TGTGCCAGCAGCTCGACAGGGGAGGCAACTAATGAAAAACTGTTTTTT. It codes for CASSSTGEATNEKLFF.

In its sample, this clonotype was seen many times. The chain carries TRBV20-1 and TRBJ2-1, with D tentatively TRBD1 or TRBD2 (5 bases each). The CDR3 sequence is 14 residues long. Germline V gene lookup returns CDR1 DFQATT and CDR2 SNEGSKA (reference sequence). With 3 bases removed from V and 8 bases from J, the gap between germline ends came to 17 bases. The CDR3: CSARGVASNDEQFF. In DNA form, the CDR3 reads TGCAGTGCTAGGGGGGTAGCGTCGAACGATGAGCAGTTCTTC.

This clonotype has ten or more counts. The rearrangement links TRBV4-2 to TRBJ2-1; perhaps TRBD2 as D (6 bases). CDR3 size: 14 residues. Germline V gives CDR1 LGHNA, CDR2 YNFKEQ. Trimming took off 1 base at V and 6 bases at J, with 10 bases between the two ends. The CDR3 nucleotides are TGTGCCAGCAGCCAAGGGTTCGGGGGCAATGAGCAGTTCTTC. It is translated as CASSQGFGGNEQFF.

This clonotype was seen repeatedly, ten times or more. This rearrangement joins TRBV12-3 or TRBV12-4 to TRBJ1-5; no clear D gene. This CDR3 has 13 amino acids. V was clipped by 0 bases and J by 4 bases, with 4 bases between them. DNA for the CDR3: TGTGCCAGCAGTTTAGCGCAGAATCAGCCCCAGCATTTT. Its translation: CASSLAQNQPQHF.

Many counts were recorded for this clonotype. J is TRBJ1-1 and V is TRBV20-1; D gene unclear. Germline CDR1 and CDR2: DFQATT and SNEGSKA (reference sequence). V shed 2 bases and J shed 0 bases, with 4 bases lying between them. The CDR3 runs to 12 residues. This CDR3 is CSARPVNTEAFF. In DNA, the CDR3 is TGCAGTGCTAGACCCGTGAACACTGAAGCTTTCTTT.